This TCR beta chain was captured by sequencing in a study of blood T cell repertoires in COVID-19 (dated by TCRdb to 2019 to 2021). For the study in its entirety: Samples from collaborators originated in the United States, Italy and Spain and spanned both the acute and convalescent phases of COVID-19. The prospective study material was composed of cDNA or gDNA derived from T cells, B-cell-depleted T cells, or PBMCs. Subjects who had been exposed to COVID-19, were actively infected with it, or had recovered from it provided the deeply sampled blood TCRbeta repertoires that made up the dataset. The repertoires were released in a freely available public database meant as a resource for research on the immune response to SARS-CoV-2. Samples were obtained from the ongoing ImmuneRACE study (first 160 participants) and from over 1,000 subjects provided by 6 global collaborators. Nearly every sample came with metadata listing a de-identified subject ID, COVID-19 status, age in years and sex. Where HLA class I and class II types were available, the types were taken from metadata supplied by the sample provider, not from assay-based typing. General study outcomes and caveats: The quantity of clinical and demographic metadata differed by source and by participant and was supplied without curation.

As to this clone: This clone's antigen is unknown. No per-base quality is available; no much larger clone lies one base away.

Participants in the prospective study were enrolled through a virtual design, were aged about 18 to 89 years, and lived in about 25 United States geographic areas. In the prospective study, cohorts were assigned on the basis of participant-reported clinical history obtained from a screening survey and a study questionnaire. Exposed participants had been in contact with someone with a PCR-confirmed or clinician-diagnosed COVID-19 case within 2 weeks of study entry. Each participant in the prospective study had whole blood, serum and a nasopharyngeal or oropharyngeal swab collected by mobile phlebotomists. Over a 2-month period, participants in the prospective study had the option of providing additional blood draws and questionnaires. Before DNA extraction, prospective study blood samples were shipped either frozen or at room temperature. V and J lose 1 base and 5 bases, and a span of 8 bases separates them. Via the germline V gene, CDR1 is MDHEN and CDR2 SYDVKM. Reading from cysteine to phenylalanine, the CDR3 counts 14 amino acids. Here the CDR3 DNA is all that survives: 42 bases in frame from base 1.

TCRbeta CDR3 regions were amplified from genomic DNA using the immunoSEQ Assay, a bias-controlled multiplex PCR. As for how the authors treated the data: The number of nucleated cells in each sample was estimated by amplification of reference gene primers within the assay. To quantify the absolute abundance of each unique TCRbeta CDR3 rearrangement, sequence reads were collapsed and filtered. For each sample, productive Simpson clonality was calculated as the square root of Simpson's diversity index across productive rearrangements. TCRdb retrieved this table from immuneACCESS and kept in-frame rearrangements only. Not all clones are present; in checked studies, unresolved V genes account for under half, and no reason is known for the remainder. V and J calls and clone size are copied from that table; D and trimming were computed from the DNA. Across this sample there are around 160,000 clones, with about 90% seen only once. The ten largest clones represent 4% of the sample.

Recombination joined TRBV28 with TRBJ2-2; perhaps TRBD2 is the D gene, with 5 bases matching. The sequencing input was PBMCs or T cells enriched from blood (not recorded which). This clonotype was sampled from a woman aged 40 to 50 who had been exposed to COVID-19. CDR3 region: CASSLFRGTGELFF. DNA sequence: TGTGCCAGCAGTTTATTCCGGGGAACCGGGGAGCTGTTTTTT. The CDR3 plus the reference TRBV28 and TRBJ2-2 genes for the other parts give the full variable domain: DVKVTQSSRYLVKRTGEKVFLECVQDMDHENMFWYRQDPGLGLRLIYFSYDVKMKEKGDIPEGYSVSREKKERFSLILESASTNQTSMYLCASSLFRGTGELFFGEGSRLTVL.